The rows below give T cell receptor beta chains drawn from one sample of a study of shared T cell receptors in the human thymus. The method was immunoSEQ multiplex PCR; TCRdb's version includes in-frame clones alone and lacks a portion of them. The data hold 650,000 to 950,000 clones, with approximately 85% observed a single time. The sample also formed part of further work on human thymus T cells.

Sequencing used thymocytes. These receptors originate from a girl in the first two years of life with a congenital heart defect. Each CDR3 is given with its conserved first and last residue. A D gene is named only where the DNA matches it firmly. Clone size is not always given. Where it is, it says once, few, many or a class for expanded clones.

j_gene | len | v_gene | abundance | d_gene | CDR3nt | CDR3aa
TRBJ1-5 | 18 | TRBV4-1 | NA | TRBD1 | TGCGCCAGCAGCCAAGACTCCAGGGGGATTTATAGCAATCAGCCCCAGCATTTT | CASSQDSRGIYSNQPQHF
TRBJ2-7 | 14 | TRBV6-5 | NA | NA | TGTGCCAGCAGTTTGGCAGTCGTTTCCTACGAGCAGTACTTC | CASSLAVVSYEQYF
TRBJ1-5 | 15 | TRBV7-2 | NA | NA | TGTGCCAGCAGCTTAGCGGGAAGGAGGGGTCAGCCCCAGCATTTT | CASSLAGRRGQPQHF
TRBJ1-1 | 14 | TRBV4-1 | NA | TRBD1 | TGCGCCAGCAGCCACAGGGGGATGAACACTGAAGCTTTCTTT | CASSHRGMNTEAFF
TRBJ2-7 | 13 | TRBV30 | NA | NA | TGTGCCTGGAGGGACACCCATCCCTACGAGCAGTACTTC | CAWRDTHPYEQYF
TRBJ1-2 | 10 | TRBV20-1 | NA | TRBD1 | TGCAGTGCTGACAGGGTCGGCTACACCTTC | CSADRVGYTF
TRBJ1-1 | 13 | TRBV12-5 | NA | TRBD1 | TGTGCTAGTGGCGTCACAGGGGGGGCTGAAGCTTTCTTT | CASGVTGGAEAFF
TRBJ1-1 | 15 | TRBV7-2 | NA | TRBD1 | TGTGCCAGCAGCCACCGGACAGGGGGGGACACTGAAGCTTTCTTT | CASSHRTGGDTEAFF
TRBJ1-1 | 15 | TRBV19 | NA | NA | TGTGCCAGTAGTATAGTTGCACTTTCGAACACTGAAGCTTTCTTT | CASSIVALSNTEAFF
TRBJ1-2 | 14 | TRBV5-4 | NA | NA | TGTGCCAGCAGCTTGTCGGGGTTCGTCTATGGCTACACCTTC | CASSLSGFVYGYTF
TRBJ1-5 | 15 | TRBV6-5 | NA | TRBD1 | TGTGCCAGCAGTTACGCCACAGGGGTAGATCAGCCCCAGCATTTT | CASSYATGVDQPQHF
TRBJ1-5 | 12 | TRBV29-1 | NA | NA | TGCAGCGTTGGGGGAGAGGGTCAGCCCCAGCATTTT | CSVGGEGQPQHF
TRBJ1-1 | 17 | TRBV11-2 | NA | NA | TGTGCCAGCAGCTTAGATAGATCGGGGGGGATGAACACTGAAGCTTTCTTT | CASSLDRSGGMNTEAFF
TRBJ1-1 | 15 | TRBV12-5 | NA | TRBD1 | TGTGCTAGTGGTCCACAGGGGACACTGAACACTGAAGCTTTCTTT | CASGPQGTLNTEAFF
TRBJ1-1 | 16 | TRBV28 | NA | TRBD1 | TGTGCCAGCAGTTTATGGAGGGACAGCCCGAACACTGAAGCTTTCTTT | CASSLWRDSPNTEAFF
TRBJ1-5 | 15 | TRBV4-2 | NA | NA | TGTGCCAGCAGCCATGACTTTAGAGGGAATCAGCCCCAGCATTTT | CASSHDFRGNQPQHF
TRBJ2-5 | 18 | TRBV7-3 | few | TRBD1 | TGTGCCAGCAGCTTGGAGAAGGGGGCCGGATCCTCAGAAGAGACCCAGTACTTC | CASSLEKGAGSSEETQYF
TRBJ2-7 | 18 | TRBV27 | NA | TRBD1 | TGTGCCAGCAGTTTATGGGGACAGGGGGTATCGAGCTCCTACGAGCAGTACTTC | CASSLWGQGVSSSYEQYF
TRBJ1-2 | 15 | TRBV5-8 | NA | NA | TGTGCCAGCAGCTTGGGACAGCTCGAGGACTATGGCTACACCTTC | CASSLGQLEDYGYTF
TRBJ2-6 | 12 | TRBV15 | NA | NA | TGTGCCACCAGAGGAGTCCCAGGGGACCTGACTTTC | CATRGVPGDLTF
TRBJ2-7 | 13 | TRBV27 | few | TRBD1 | TGTGCCAGCAGTTTCCAGGGGGCGCGAGAGCAGTACTTC | CASSFQGAREQYF
TRBJ1-2 | 15 | TRBV28 | once | NA | TGTGCCAGCAGTTTCGACAGGTTGAATCAGAATGGCTACACCTTC | CASSFDRLNQNGYTF
TRBJ1-1 | 14 | TRBV7-6 | once | NA | TGTGCCAGCAGCTCCACCGCTCGGGGGACTGAAGCTTTCTTT | CASSSTARGTEAFF
TRBJ2-7 | 14 | TRBV7-2 | NA | TRBD2 | TGTGCCAGCAGCTTAGTTCGGGGGGGCTACGAGCAGTACTTC | CASSLVRGGYEQYF
TRBJ1-1 | 12 | TRBV12-5 | once | TRBD1 | TGTGCTAGTGGTTGGCCGACAGGGCGGGCTTTCTTT | CASGWPTGRAFF
TRBJ1-6 | 14 | TRBV6-1 | once | NA | TGTGCCAGCAGGCGAAGACCGGGACACCACCCCCTCCACTTT | CASRRRPGHHPLHF
TRBJ2-5 | 18 | TRBV30 | few | TRBD2 | TGTGCCTGGAGTGTAGGGACGGGACTAGCGGAACTACAAGAGACCCAGTACTTC | CAWSVGTGLAELQETQYF